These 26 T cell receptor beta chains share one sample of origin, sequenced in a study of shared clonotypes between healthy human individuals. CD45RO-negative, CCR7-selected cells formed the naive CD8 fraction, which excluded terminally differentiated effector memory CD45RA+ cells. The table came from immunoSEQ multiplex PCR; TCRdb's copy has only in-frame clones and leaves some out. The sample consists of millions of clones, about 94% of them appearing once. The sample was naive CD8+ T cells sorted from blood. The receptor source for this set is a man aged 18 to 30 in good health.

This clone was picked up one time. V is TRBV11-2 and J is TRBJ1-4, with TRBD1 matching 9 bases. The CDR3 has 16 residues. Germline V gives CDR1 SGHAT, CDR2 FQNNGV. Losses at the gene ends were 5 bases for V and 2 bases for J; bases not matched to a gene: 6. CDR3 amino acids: CASSTGQGSTNEKLFF. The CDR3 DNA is TGTGCCAGCAGCACTGGACAGGGGTCGACTAATGAAAAACTGTTTTTT.

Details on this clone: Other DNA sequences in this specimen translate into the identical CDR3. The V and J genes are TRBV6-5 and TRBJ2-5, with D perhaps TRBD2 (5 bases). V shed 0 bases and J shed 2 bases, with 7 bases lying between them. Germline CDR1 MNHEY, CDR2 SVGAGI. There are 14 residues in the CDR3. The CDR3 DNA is TGTGCCAGCAGTTACTCGGGAGAACAAGAGACCCAGTACTTC. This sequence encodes CASSYSGEQETQYF.

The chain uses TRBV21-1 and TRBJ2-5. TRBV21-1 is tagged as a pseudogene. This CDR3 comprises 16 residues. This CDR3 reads CASSKVGKKKQETQYF. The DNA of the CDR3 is TGTGCCAGCAGCAAAGTGGGGAAGAAGAAACAAGAGACCCAGTACTTC.

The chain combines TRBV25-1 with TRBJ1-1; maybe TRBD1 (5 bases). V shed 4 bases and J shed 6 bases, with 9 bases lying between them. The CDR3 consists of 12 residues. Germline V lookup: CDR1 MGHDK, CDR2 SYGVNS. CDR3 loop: CASSGGGSEAFF. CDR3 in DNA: TGTGCCAGCAGTGGGGGGGGGTCTGAAGCTTTCTTT. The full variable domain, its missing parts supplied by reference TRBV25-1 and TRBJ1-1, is EADIYQTPRYLVIGTGKKITLECSQTMGHDKMYWYQQDPGMELHLIHYSYGVNSTEKGDLSSESTVSRIRTEHFPLTLESARPSHTSQYLCASSGGGSEAFFGQGTRLTVV.

DNA for the CDR3: TGCGCCAGCAGCCAAGCAACCGGGACAGGGCACTACGAGCAGTACTTC. This sequence encodes CASSQATGTGHYEQYF. This chain uses TRBV4-1 with TRBJ2-7, with 9 bases identical to TRBD1. The germline CDR1 and CDR2 sequences are MGHRA and YSYEKL. This CDR3 spans 16 amino acids. Trimming removed 1 base from V and 3 bases from J; junction bases left unmatched: 7.

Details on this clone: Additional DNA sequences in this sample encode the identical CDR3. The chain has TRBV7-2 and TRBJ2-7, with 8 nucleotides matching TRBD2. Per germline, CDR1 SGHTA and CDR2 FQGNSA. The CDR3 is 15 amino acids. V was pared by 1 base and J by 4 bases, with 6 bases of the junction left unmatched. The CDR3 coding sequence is TGTGCCAGCAGCTTAGATAGCGGGAACTCTTACGAGCAGTACTTC. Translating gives CASSLDSGNSYEQYF.

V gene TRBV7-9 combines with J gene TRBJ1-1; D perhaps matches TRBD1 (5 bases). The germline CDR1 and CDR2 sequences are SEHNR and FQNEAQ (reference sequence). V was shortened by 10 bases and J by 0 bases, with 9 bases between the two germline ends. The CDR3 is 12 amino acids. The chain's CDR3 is CATETVNTEAFF. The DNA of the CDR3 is TGTGCCACGGAGACAGTGAACACTGAAGCTTTCTTT.

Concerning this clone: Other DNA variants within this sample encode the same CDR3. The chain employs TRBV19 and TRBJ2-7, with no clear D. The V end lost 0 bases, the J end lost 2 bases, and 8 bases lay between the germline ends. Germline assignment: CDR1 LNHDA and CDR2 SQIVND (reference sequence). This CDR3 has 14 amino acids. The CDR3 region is CASSIDEETYEQYF. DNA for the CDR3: TGTGCCAGTAGTATAGATGAAGAAACCTACGAGCAGTACTTC.

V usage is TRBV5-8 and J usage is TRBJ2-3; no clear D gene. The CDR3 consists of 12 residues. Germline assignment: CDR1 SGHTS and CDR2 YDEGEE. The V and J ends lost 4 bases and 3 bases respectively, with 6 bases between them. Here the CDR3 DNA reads TGTGCCAGCAGCCCCCCAACAGATACGCAGTATTTT. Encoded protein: CASSPPTDTQYF.

CDR3 bases: TGTGCCAGCAGCCCCGGTAGAGGGGGCGCAACTAATGAAAAACTGTTTTTT. Encoded protein: CASSPGRGGATNEKLFF. The chain joins TRBV7-9 to TRBJ1-4, with 7 bases fitting TRBD1. The CDR3 has 17 residues. Germline lookup yields CDR1 SEHNR and CDR2 FQNEAQ (reference sequence). Trimming removed 5 bases from V and 0 bases from J; junction bases left unmatched: 9. Full variable domain (missing parts from reference TRBV7-9 and TRBJ1-4): DTGVSQNPRHKITKRGQNVTFRCDPISEHNRLYWYRQTLGQGPEFLTYFQNEAQLEKSRLLSDRFSAERPKGSFSTLEIQRTEQGDSAMYLCASSPGRGGATNEKLFFGSGTQLSVL.

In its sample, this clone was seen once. CDR3 loop: CASSLSPWQPQHF. CDR3 DNA sequence: TGTGCCAGCAGTTTATCGCCGTGGCAGCCCCAGCATTTT. The V and J genes are TRBV27 and TRBJ1-5; no reliable D call. The germline CDR1 and CDR2 sequences are MNHEY and SMNVEV (reference sequence). The length of the CDR3 is 13 residues. Trimming stripped 0 bases from V and 7 bases from J, with 7 bases between.

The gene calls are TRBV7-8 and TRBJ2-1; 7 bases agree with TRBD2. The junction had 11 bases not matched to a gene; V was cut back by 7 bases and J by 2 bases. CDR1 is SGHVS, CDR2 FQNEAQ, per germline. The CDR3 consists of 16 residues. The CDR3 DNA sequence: TGTGCCAGCACCCATATAAGGGAGGGAGCCTACAATGAGCAGTTCTTC. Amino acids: CASTHIREGAYNEQFF.

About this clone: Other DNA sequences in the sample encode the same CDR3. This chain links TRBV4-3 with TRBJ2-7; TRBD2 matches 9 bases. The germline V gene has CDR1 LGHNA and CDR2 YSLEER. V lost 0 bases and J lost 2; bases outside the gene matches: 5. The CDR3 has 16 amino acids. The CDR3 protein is CASSQDRASGTYEQYF. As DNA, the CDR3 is TGCGCCAGCAGCCAAGATAGGGCTAGCGGGACCTACGAGCAGTACTTC.

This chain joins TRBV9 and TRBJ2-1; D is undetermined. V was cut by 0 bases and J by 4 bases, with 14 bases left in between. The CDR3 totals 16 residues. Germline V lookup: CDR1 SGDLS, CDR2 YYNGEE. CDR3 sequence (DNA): TGTGCCAGCAGCGTAGAGGGCAGAAGTGCGTACAATGAGCAGTTCTTC. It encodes CASSVEGRSAYNEQFF. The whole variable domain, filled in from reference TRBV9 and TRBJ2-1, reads DSGVTQTPKHLITATGQRVTLRCSPRSGDLSVYWYQQSLDQGLQFLIQYYNGEERAKGNILERFSAQQFPDLHSELNLSSLELGDSALYFCASSVEGRSAYNEQFFGPGTRLTVL.

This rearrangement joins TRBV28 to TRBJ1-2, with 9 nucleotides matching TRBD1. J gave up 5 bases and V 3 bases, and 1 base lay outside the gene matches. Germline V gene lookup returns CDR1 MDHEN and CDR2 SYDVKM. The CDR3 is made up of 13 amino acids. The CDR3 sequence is CASSFGQGYGYTF. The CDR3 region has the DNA TGTGCCAGCAGTTTCGGACAGGGGTATGGCTACACCTTC.

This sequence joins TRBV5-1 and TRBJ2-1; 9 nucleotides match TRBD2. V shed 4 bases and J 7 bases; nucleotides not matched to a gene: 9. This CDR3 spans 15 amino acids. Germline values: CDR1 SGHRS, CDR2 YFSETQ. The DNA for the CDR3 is TGCGCCAGCAGCCGTCTAGCGGGACTGGGGAATGAGCAGTTCTTC. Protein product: CASSRLAGLGNEQFF.

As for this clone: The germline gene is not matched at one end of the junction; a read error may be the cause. The CDR3 DNA sequence: TGCGCCGGCAGCCAAGATCCACAGGGGACCTACGAGCAGTACTTC. Protein: CAGSQDPQGTYEQYF. The chain couples TRBV7-3 to TRBJ2-7, with 7 positions matching TRBD1. The CDR3 spans 15 residues. CDR1 and CDR2 from the germline V gene are SGHTA and FQGTGA.

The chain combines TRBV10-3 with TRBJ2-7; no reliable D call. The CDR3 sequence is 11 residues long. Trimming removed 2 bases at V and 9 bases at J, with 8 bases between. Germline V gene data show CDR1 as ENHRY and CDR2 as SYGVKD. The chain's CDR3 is CAISEGIGQYF. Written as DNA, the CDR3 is TGTGCCATCAGTGAGGGCATTGGGCAGTACTTC.

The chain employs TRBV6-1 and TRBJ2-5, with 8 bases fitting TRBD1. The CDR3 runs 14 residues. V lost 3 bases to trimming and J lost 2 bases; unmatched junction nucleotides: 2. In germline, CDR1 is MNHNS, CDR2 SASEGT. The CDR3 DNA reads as TGTGCCAGCAGTGACTACAGGGGGCAAGAGACCCAGTACTTC. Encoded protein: CASSDYRGQETQYF.

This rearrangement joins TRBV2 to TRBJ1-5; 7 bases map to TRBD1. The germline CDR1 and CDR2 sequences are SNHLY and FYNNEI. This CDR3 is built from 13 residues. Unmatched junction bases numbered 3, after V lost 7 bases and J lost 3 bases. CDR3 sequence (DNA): TGTGCCAGCAAGGGGGCCCACAATCAGCCCCAGCATTTT. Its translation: CASKGAHNQPQHF.

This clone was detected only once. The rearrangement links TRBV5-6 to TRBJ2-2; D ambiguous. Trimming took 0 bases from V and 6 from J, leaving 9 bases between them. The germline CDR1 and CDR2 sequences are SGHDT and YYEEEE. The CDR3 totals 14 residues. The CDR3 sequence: CASSLETGPGELFF. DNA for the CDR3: TGTGCCAGCAGCTTGGAGACGGGTCCCGGGGAGCTGTTTTTT.

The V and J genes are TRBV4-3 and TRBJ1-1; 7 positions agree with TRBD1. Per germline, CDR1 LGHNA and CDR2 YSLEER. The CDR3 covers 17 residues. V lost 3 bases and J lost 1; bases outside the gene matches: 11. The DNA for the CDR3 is TGCGCCAGCAGCCAGTCCGCCGGGACAGAGAGGAACACTGAAGCTTTCTTT. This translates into CASSQSAGTERNTEAFF.

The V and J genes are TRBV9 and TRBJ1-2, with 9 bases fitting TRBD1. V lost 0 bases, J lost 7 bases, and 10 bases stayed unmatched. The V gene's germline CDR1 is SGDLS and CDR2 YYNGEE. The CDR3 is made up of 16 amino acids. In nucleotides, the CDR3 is TGTGCCAGCAGCGTAGGAGGGCTCGGGACAGGGACTGGCTACACCTTC. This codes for CASSVGGLGTGTGYTF.

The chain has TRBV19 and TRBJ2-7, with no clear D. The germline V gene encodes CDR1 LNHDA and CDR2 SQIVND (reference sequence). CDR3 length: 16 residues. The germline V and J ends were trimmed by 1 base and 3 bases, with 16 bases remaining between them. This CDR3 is CASSIAPYSYSYEQYF. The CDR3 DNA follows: TGTGCCAGTAGTATAGCCCCCTACTCCTACAGCTACGAGCAGTACTTC.

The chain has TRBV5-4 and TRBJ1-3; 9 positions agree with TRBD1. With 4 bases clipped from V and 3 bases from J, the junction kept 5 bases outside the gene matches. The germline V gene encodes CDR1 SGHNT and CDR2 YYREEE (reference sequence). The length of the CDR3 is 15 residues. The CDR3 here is CASSRGQGFGNTIYF. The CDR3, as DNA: TGTGCCAGCAGCAGGGGACAGGGATTTGGAAACACCATATATTTT.

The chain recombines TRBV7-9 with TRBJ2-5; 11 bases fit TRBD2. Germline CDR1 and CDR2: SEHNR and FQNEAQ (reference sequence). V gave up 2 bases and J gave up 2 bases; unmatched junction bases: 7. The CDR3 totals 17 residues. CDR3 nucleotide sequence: TGTGCCAGCAGCTTAATTCCCCTAGCGGGAGGACAAGAGACCCAGTACTTC. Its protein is CASSLIPLAGGQETQYF. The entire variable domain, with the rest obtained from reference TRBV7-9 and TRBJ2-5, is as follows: DTGVSQNPRHKITKRGQNVTFRCDPISEHNRLYWYRQTLGQGPEFLTYFQNEAQLEKSRLLSDRFSAERPKGSFSTLEIQRTEQGDSAMYLCASSLIPLAGGQETQYFGPGTRLLVL.